Listed here are 13 T cell receptor beta chains from one sample, sequenced in a study of blood T cell repertoires in COVID-19. TCRdb's copy holds only in-frame clones and misses some; the assay was immunoSEQ multiplex PCR. In the table there are about 290,000 clones, 75% to 90% of which are singletons. Sequencing was performed on PBMCs or T cells enriched from blood (not recorded which). These receptors were obtained from a woman aged 35 to 49 who had recovered from COVID-19.

The genes are TRBV27 and TRBJ1-2; no definite D call. The V end lost 6 bases, the J end lost 0 bases, and 26 bases lay between the germline ends. The CDR3 length is 19 residues. From germline, CDR1 is MNHEY and CDR2 SMNVEV (reference sequence). DNA of the CDR3: TGTGCCAGCAGCCGCGCATCGGGTTGGGTAAACGGGGCTAACTATGGCTACACCTTC. Protein sequence: CASSRASGWVNGANYGYTF.

V and J are TRBV5-1 and TRBJ1-2, with 8 bases aligning to TRBD1. V shed 0 bases, J shed 5 bases, and the junction held 3 bases outside the gene matches. This CDR3 has 14 residues. Germline lookup yields CDR1 SGHRS and CDR2 YFSETQ. CDR3 coding DNA: TGCGCCAGCAGCTTGGACAGGACAGGGTATGGCTACACCTTC. It translates to CASSLDRTGYGYTF. The complete variable domain, with remaining parts taken from reference TRBV5-1 and TRBJ1-2, reads KAGVTQTPRYLIKTRGQQVTLSCSPISGHRSVSWYQQTPGQGLQFLFEYFSETQRNKGNFPGRFSGRQFSNSRSEMNVSTLELGDSALYLCASSLDRTGYGYTFGSGTRLTVV.

This chain connects TRBV11-3 to TRBJ1-2; the D gene is possibly TRBD1 (6 bases). The CDR3 length is 14 residues. The V end was cut by 3 bases, the J end by 7 bases, with 15 bases between. CDR1 and CDR2 from the germline V gene are SGHNT and YENEEA. In DNA form, the CDR3 reads TGTGCCAGCAGCTTTGTATCAGGGGTCCGTGGCTACACCTTC. This codes for CASSFVSGVRGYTF. Based on the CDR3 plus reference TRBV11-3 and TRBJ1-2, the full variable domain is EAGVVQSPRYKIIEKKQPVAFWCNPISGHNTLYWYLQNLGQGPELLIRYENEEAVDDSQLPKDRFSAERLKGVDSTLKIQPAELGDSAVYLCASSFVSGVRGYTFGSGTRLTVV.

This clone came up a few times. The chain employs TRBV6-2 or TRBV6-3 and TRBJ2-1; D not resolved. Germline V gene data show CDR1 as MNHEY and CDR2 as SVGEGT. The V and J ends lost 5 bases and 0 bases respectively, with 14 bases between them. The CDR3 runs to 16 residues. The CDR3 loop reads CASSVPLASSYNEQFF. The CDR3 DNA reads TGTGCCAGCAGTGTACCACTCGCAAGCTCCTACAATGAGCAGTTCTTC.

This clone was recorded once. V usage is TRBV24-1 and J usage is TRBJ2-3; 8 bases agree with TRBD1. V shed 3 bases and J 1 base; nucleotides not matched to a gene: 5. Germline V gene sequence: CDR1 KGHDR, CDR2 SFDVKD. The CDR3 has 16 residues. CDR3 amino acids: CATSDPGQGGTDTQYF. For the CDR3, the DNA is TGTGCCACCAGTGATCCAGGACAGGGAGGCACAGATACGCAGTATTTT.

This chain uses TRBV12-5 with TRBJ2-2; maybe TRBD2 (5 bases). V dropped 8 bases and J dropped 6 bases, with 22 bases sitting between them. The CDR3 has 16 residues. CDR1 LGHNT and CDR2 FRNRAP come from the germline V gene. The CDR3 DNA reads as TGTGCTAGTAAGCTAGGCGGGCCCGGGCAGTCCGGGGAGCTGTTTTTT. Protein sequence: CASKLGGPGQSGELFF.

The chain joins TRBV5-1 to TRBJ1-4, with D hard to call. The CDR3 has 15 amino acids. V lost 3 bases, J lost 3 bases, and 12 bases lay in between. Germline CDR1 reads SGHRS; CDR2 reads YFSETQ. CDR3 sequence reads: CASSSTPSPNEKLFF. The DNA for the CDR3 is TGCGCCAGCAGCTCAACTCCGAGCCCTAATGAAAAACTGTTTTTT.

The V call is TRBV11-2, the J call TRBJ1-2; 8 bases map to TRBD1. The ends lost 1 base at V and 1 base at J; junction bases unmatched: 5. Germline values: CDR1 SGHAT, CDR2 FQNNGV. The CDR3 has 16 amino acids. DNA of the CDR3: TGTGCCAGCAGCTTAGTGAAACAGGGGGTTAACTATGGCTACACCTTC. It is translated as CASSLVKQGVNYGYTF.

This chain uses TRBV3-1 (or the pseudogene TRBV3-2) with TRBJ1-2; D may be TRBD1 (5 bases). Trimming removed 1 base at V and 2 bases at J, with 11 bases between. The CDR3 length is 15 residues. Per germline, CDR1 LGHDT and CDR2 YNNKEL (reference sequence). The CDR3 sequence: CASSQGMGPNYGYTF. As DNA, the CDR3 is TGTGCCAGCAGCCAAGGGATGGGGCCAAACTATGGCTACACCTTC.

The chain is built from TRBV20-1 and TRBJ1-4, with 10 bases matching TRBD1. With 3 bases clipped from V and 4 bases from J, the junction kept 14 bases outside the gene matches. From germline, CDR1 is DFQATT and CDR2 SNEGSKA (reference sequence). The CDR3 spans 18 residues. The CDR3 DNA is TGCAGTGCTAGTAAATTTCGACAGGGGGCGATCTTTAATGAAAAACTGTTTTTT. Translating it yields CSASKFRQGAIFNEKLFF.

The genes are TRBV18 and TRBJ2-3, with D perhaps TRBD1 (5 bases). CDR1 is KGHSH and CDR2 is LQKENI in the germline V gene. The CDR3 is 14 residues long. The V end lost 3 bases, the J end lost 4 bases, and 11 bases lay between the germline ends. The CDR3 spells CASSPPGIADTQYF. The CDR3 coding sequence is TGTGCCAGCTCACCGCCAGGGATAGCAGATACGCAGTATTTT. Complete variable domain (other parts from reference TRBV18 and TRBJ2-3): NAGVMQNPRHLVRRRGQEARLRCSPMKGHSHVYWYRQLPEEGLKFMVYLQKENIIDESGMPKERFSAEFPKEGPSILRIQQVVRGDSAAYFCASSPPGIADTQYFGPGTRLTVL.

The chain couples TRBV7-9 to TRBJ2-7; D is perhaps TRBD1 (5 bases). Trimming took 0 bases from V and 6 from J, leaving 18 bases between them. From germline, CDR1 is SEHNR and CDR2 FQNEAQ (reference sequence). The CDR3 is 16 amino acids. The CDR3 DNA sequence: TGTGCCAGCAGCTTAGCCACGTTGGCAGGGTCACCCGAGCAGTACTTC. Encoded protein: CASSLATLAGSPEQYF.

The chain employs TRBV19 and TRBJ1-2; D not certain. This CDR3 is 14 amino acids long. V was pared by 5 bases and J by 4 bases, with 14 bases between. The germline V gene has CDR1 LNHDA and CDR2 SQIVND (reference sequence). CDR3 loop: CASSRGPRGYGYTF. The CDR3 nucleotides read TGTGCCAGTAGTCGAGGGCCCCGTGGCTATGGCTACACCTTC.